Sequencing of this T cell receptor (beta chain) was carried out in a study of cytomegalovirus exposure and HLA in healthy donors. The CDR3 loop spans 14 amino acids. Per the germline V gene, CDR1 is SGHRS and CDR2 is YFSETQ. Trimming cost V 4 bases and J 0 bases, with 8 bases left between them. To note about this clone: The antigen is undetermined.

Use of 60 Vbeta and 13 Jbeta primers characterized the PCR. Sequencing used immunoSEQ multiplex PCR; TCRdb keeps in-frame clones, though not all of them. Among about 200,000 clones listed, around 82% were seen once. The study's findings and limits: Previous analysis showed most TCR beta V segments were productive about 90% or about 30% of the time. High specificity and sensitivity for cytomegalovirus status were reported for the classifier. A missense variant in DCLRE1C was later tied to TCR beta V- and J-gene trimming.

The V and J genes are TRBV5-1 and TRBJ2-4; D perhaps matches TRBD2 (6 bases). This clonotype originated in a woman aged 30 to 39 in good health and CMV-seronegative. Input material: PBMCs. The CDR3 DNA reads as TGCGCCAGCAGCCCGGGGGTAGCCAAAAACATTCAGTACTTC. Translated, it gives CASSPGVAKNIQYF.